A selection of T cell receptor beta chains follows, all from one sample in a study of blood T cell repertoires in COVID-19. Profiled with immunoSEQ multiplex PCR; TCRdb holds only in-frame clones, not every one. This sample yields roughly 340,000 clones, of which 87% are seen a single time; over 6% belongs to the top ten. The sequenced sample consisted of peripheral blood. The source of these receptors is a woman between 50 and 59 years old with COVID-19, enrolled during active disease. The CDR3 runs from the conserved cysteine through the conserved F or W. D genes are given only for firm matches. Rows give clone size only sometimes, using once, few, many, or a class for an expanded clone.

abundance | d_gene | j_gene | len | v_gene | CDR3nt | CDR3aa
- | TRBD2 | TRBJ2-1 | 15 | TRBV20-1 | TGCAGTGCAAGTAGCGGGAGGACTCCAAACAATGAGCAGTTCTTC | CSASSGRTPNNEQFF
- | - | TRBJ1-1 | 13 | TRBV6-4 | TGTGCCAGCAGTGACCCACAGGGCCGTGAAGCTTTCTTT | CASSDPQGREAFF
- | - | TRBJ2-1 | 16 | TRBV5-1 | TGCGCCAGCAGCTTGGCTGGGGGGACCCTCTACAATGAGCAGTTCTTC | CASSLAGGTLYNEQFF
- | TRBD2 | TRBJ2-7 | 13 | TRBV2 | TGTGCCAGCAACCTAGCGGGAGTGTACGAGCAGTACTTC | CASNLAGVYEQYF
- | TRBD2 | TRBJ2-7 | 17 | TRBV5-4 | TGTGCCAGCAGCCCTGGGGGGCTAGCGGGATTTTCATACGAGCAGTACTTC | CASSPGGLAGFSYEQYF
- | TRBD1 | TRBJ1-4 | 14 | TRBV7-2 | TGTGCCAGCAGCGCCCGGACAGGGTTTGAAAAACTGTTTTTT | CASSARTGFEKLFF
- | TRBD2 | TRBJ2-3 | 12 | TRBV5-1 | TGCGCCAGCAGCTTATCTAGCGGGACGCAGTATTTT | CASSLSSGTQYF
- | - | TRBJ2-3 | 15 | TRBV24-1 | TGTGCCACCAGTGATCCCCGAGGGGGTACAGATACGCAGTATTTT | CATSDPRGGTDTQYF
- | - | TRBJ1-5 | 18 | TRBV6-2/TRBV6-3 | TGTGCCAGCAGTTACTCGCCCTGGACTAGAGATAGAAGTCAGCCCCAGCATTTT | CASSYSPWTRDRSQPQHF
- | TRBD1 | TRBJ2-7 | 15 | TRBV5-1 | TGCGCCAGCAGCGTGACCGGGACAGCTTCCTACGAGCAGTACTTC | CASSVTGTASYEQYF
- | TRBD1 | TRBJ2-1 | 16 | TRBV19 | TGTGCCAGTAGTATGACAGGGGGGAGCTCCTACAATGAGCAGTTCTTC | CASSMTGGSSYNEQFF
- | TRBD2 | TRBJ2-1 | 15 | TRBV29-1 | TGCAGCGTTGAGGGCGGGAGTGGCTCCTACAATGAGCAGTTCTTC | CSVEGGSGSYNEQFF
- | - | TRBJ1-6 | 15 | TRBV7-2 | TGTGCCAGCAGCACCCAGGGGTTGGGAAATTCACCCCTCCACTTT | CASSTQGLGNSPLHF
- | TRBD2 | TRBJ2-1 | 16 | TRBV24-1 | TGTGCCACCAGTGATTCTAGCGGGCGAGTATATAATGAGCAGTTCTTC | CATSDSSGRVYNEQFF
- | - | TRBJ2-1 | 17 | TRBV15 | TGTGCCACCAGCAGAGATTTTCTACAGATGGGAGACAATGAGCAGTTCTTC | CATSRDFLQMGDNEQFF
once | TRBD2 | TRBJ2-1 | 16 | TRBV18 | TGTGCCAGCTCACCACGTCTAGCGGGAGACCGCAATGAGCAGTTCTTC | CASSPRLAGDRNEQFF
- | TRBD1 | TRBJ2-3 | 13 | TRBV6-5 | TGTGCCATCTCAGGGGGCGTCACAGATACGCAGTATTTT | CAISGGVTDTQYF
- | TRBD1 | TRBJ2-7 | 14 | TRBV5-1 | TGCGCCAGCAGCTGGGGGACAGGGACTTACGAGCAGTACTTC | CASSWGTGTYEQYF
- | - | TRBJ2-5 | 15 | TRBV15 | TGTGCCACCAGCAGAGATATAACGGGATTAGAGACCCAGTACTTC | CATSRDITGLETQYF
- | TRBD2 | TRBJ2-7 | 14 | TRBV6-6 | TGTGCCAGCAGTTCGGGACTAGCGGTCTACGAGCAGTACTTC | CASSSGLAVYEQYF
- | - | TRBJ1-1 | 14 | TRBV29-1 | TGCAGCGTTTCGCCATCTCTGGAAGGGGCTGAAGCTTTCTTT | CSVSPSLEGAEAFF
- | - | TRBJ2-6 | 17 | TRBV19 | TGTGCCAGTATTCGTTCAGGCCGTAGTACTGGGGCCAACGTCCTGACTTTC | CASIRSGRSTGANVLTF
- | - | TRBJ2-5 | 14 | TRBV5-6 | TGTGCCAGCAGCTTGGTGTCTAGCCAAGAGACCCAGTACTTC | CASSLVSSQETQYF
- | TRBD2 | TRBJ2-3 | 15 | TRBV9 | TGTGCCAGCAGCGTAGGGACTAGCGCAACAGATACGCAGTATTTT | CASSVGTSATDTQYF
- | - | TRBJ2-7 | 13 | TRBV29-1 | TGCAGCGTGCGTGATGGGCAGGGGTACGAGCAGTACTTC | CSVRDGQGYEQYF
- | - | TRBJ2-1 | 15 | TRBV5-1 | TGCGCCAGCAGCTCTGAGGAAAGCTCCTACAATGAGCAGTTCTTC | CASSSEESSYNEQFF
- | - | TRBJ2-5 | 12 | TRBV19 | TGTGCCAGTAGGGGCTTCGAAGAGACCCAGTACTTC | CASRGFEETQYF
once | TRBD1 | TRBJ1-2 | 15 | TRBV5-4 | TGTGCCAGCAGCTTGGAAAGACAGGGGGCGAATGGCTACACCTTC | CASSLERQGANGYTF
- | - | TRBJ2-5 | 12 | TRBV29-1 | TGCAGCGTTGCGGCAGGGGCCGAGACCCAGTACTTC | CSVAAGAETQYF
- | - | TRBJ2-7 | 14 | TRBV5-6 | TGTGCCAGCAGCTTGTACGCAGGCCCCCACGAGCAGTACTTC | CASSLYAGPHEQYF
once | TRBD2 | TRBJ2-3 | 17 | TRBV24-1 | TGTGCCACCAGTGGCCCAACTAGCGGGAGGAATCCAGATACGCAGTATTTT | CATSGPTSGRNPDTQYF
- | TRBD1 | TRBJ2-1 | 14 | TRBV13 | TGTGCCAGCAGCCCCCGACAGGGCAACAATGAGCAGTTCTTC | CASSPRQGNNEQFF
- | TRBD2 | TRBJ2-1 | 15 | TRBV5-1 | TGCGCCAGCAGCGCAGGACGGGAGGTTGGATATGAGCAGTTCTTC | CASSAGREVGYEQFF
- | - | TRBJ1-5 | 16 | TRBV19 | TGTGCCAGTAGTATAAGTGGGAGGGGTAGCAATCAGCCCCAGCATTTT | CASSISGRGSNQPQHF
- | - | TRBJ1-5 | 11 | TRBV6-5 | TGTGCCGTAAATAGCAATCAGCCCCAGCATTTT | CAVNSNQPQHF
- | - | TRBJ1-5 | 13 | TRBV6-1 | TGTGCCAGCAGTGAAAATGCACTTCAGCCCCAGCATTTT | CASSENALQPQHF
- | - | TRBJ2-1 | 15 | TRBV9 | TGTGCCAGCAGCGTAGCACTAGTCACTTACAATGAGCAGTTCTTC | CASSVALVTYNEQFF
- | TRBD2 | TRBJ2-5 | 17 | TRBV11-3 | TGTGCCAGCAGCCCAGGGACTAGCGGGAAGTACCAAGAGACCCAGTACTTC | CASSPGTSGKYQETQYF
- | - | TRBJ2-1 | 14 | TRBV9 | TGTGCCAGCAGCGTCCGAGACACATACAATGAGCAGTTCTTC | CASSVRDTYNEQFF
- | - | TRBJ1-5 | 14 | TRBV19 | TGTGCCTCTTCTGTCTCTAATAGCAATCAGCCCCAGCATTTT | CASSVSNSNQPQHF
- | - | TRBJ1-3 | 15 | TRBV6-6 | TGTGCCAGCAGTAAATGGGCGCACTCTGGAAACACCATATATTTT | CASSKWAHSGNTIYF
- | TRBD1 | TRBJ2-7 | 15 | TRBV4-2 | TGTGCCAGCAGCCTAGGGACAGGTGAAGACTACGAGCAGTACTTC | CASSLGTGEDYEQYF
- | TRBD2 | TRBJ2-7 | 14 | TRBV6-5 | TGTGCCAGCAGTCGAACTAGCGGCACAATCGAGCAGTACTTC | CASSRTSGTIEQYF
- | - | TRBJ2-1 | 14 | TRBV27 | TGTGCCAGCAGTCCCCCGACAGGAAACAATGAGCAGTTCTTC | CASSPPTGNNEQFF
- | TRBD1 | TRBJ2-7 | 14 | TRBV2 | TGTGCCAGCAGCTCCGGGACAGGCTCTTTCGAGCAGTACTTC | CASSSGTGSFEQYF
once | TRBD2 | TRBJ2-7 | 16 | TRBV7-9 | TGTGCCAGCAGCCAGCCAACTAGCGGCAGTACCTACGAGCAGTACTTC | CASSQPTSGSTYEQYF
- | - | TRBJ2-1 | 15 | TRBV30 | TGTGCCTGGAGTGACGGGTCTGTCTCCTACAATGAGCAGTTCTTC | CAWSDGSVSYNEQFF
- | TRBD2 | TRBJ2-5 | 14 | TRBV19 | TGTGCCACCAGGCTAGCGGGAGCTGTCGAGACCCAGTACTTC | CATRLAGAVETQYF
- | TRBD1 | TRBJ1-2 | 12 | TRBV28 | TGTGCCAGCAGTCCGGGACAGGGCTCGAGCACCTTC | CASSPGQGSSTF
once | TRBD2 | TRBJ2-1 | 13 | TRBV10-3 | TGTGCCATGAGGACTAGCGAGCAGGATGAGCAGTTCTTC | CAMRTSEQDEQFF